Following are 27 T cell receptor beta chains from one sample sequenced in a study of early T cells in non-severe SARS-CoV-2 infection. TCRdb re-called the 5' RACE reads with MiXCR, one entry per CDR3 protein. This table has 53,000 or so distinct CDR3 sequences, approximately 9.8% appearing once. Sequenced material: whole blood. These receptors all come from an adult who was a healthcare worker with PCR-confirmed SARS-CoV-2 infection or an uninfected control (not recorded which).

The chain uses TRBV20-1 and TRBJ1-2; possible D gene TRBD1, 5 bases. The CDR3 has 12 residues. Germline CDR1 reads DFQATT; CDR2 reads SNEGSKA (reference sequence). Between the trimmed V and J ends, which lost 6 bases and 1 base, there was a span of 9 bases. For the CDR3, the DNA is TGCAGTGCAGCGGACAATAACTATGGCTACACCTTC. Protein sequence: CSAADNNYGYTF.

This clonotype came up many times. The genes are TRBV30 and TRBJ2-7; 9 bases match TRBD2. Germline V CDR1 and CDR2: GTSNPN, SVGIG (reference sequence). J gave up 2 bases and V 3 bases, and 5 bases lay outside the gene matches. This CDR3 has 14 amino acids. Here the CDR3 reads CAWSPIAGAYEQYF. The CDR3 DNA sequence: TGTGCCTGGAGCCCGATAGCGGGAGCCTACGAGCAGTACTTC.

This clonotype was detected ten times or more. The rearrangement uses TRBV19 and TRBJ1-2; D may be TRBD1 (5 bases). This CDR3 region has 21 residues. The V and J ends lost 3 bases and 0 bases respectively, with 29 bases between them. Germline CDR1 is LNHDA and CDR2 is SQIVND (reference sequence). The CDR3 nucleotides read TGTGCCAGTAGTATCCCTCCCCATCAGCGGACGGAAGGGGTTACTAACTATGGCTACACCTTC. Amino acids: CASSIPPHQRTEGVTNYGYTF. The whole variable domain, remainder taken from reference TRBV19 and TRBJ1-2, is DGGITQSPKYLFRKEGQNVTLSCEQNLNHDAMYWYRQDPGQGLRLIYYSQIVNDFQKGDIAEGYSVSREKKESFPLTVTSAQKNPTAFYLCASSIPPHQRTEGVTNYGYTFGSGTRLTVV.

This clonotype occurred many times. The chain has TRBV7-6 and TRBJ2-5; D not resolved. Trimming took off 5 bases at V and 4 bases at J, with 8 bases between the two ends. Germline lookup yields CDR1 SGHVS and CDR2 FNYEAQ. The CDR3 is 12 amino acids. In nucleotides, the CDR3 is TGTGCCAGCAGCCCCAGCAGAGAGACCCAGTACTTC. Protein sequence: CASSPSRETQYF.

In its sample, this clonotype was seen a few times. The chain is built from TRBV5-6 and TRBJ2-3, with D uncertain. The CDR3 consists of 13 residues. Germline V gene data show CDR1 as SGHDT and CDR2 as YYEEEE. The germline V and J ends were trimmed by 0 bases and 3 bases, with 5 bases remaining between them. As DNA, the CDR3 is TGTGCCAGCAGCTTGGGTCCTACAGATACGCAGTATTTT. Translated, it gives CASSLGPTDTQYF.

In this sample, this clonotype turned up many times. V gene TRBV5-1 combines with J gene TRBJ2-7, with TRBD1 matching 8 bases. J was trimmed by 5 bases and V by 3 bases; bases with no gene match: 7. The germline gives CDR1 SGHRS, CDR2 YFSETQ. The CDR3 is made up of 14 amino acids. The CDR3 region is CASSSFQGANEQYF. The DNA of the CDR3 is TGCGCCAGCAGCTCCTTCCAGGGGGCCAACGAGCAGTACTTC.

This clonotype has at least ten counts. This chain joins TRBV7-9 and TRBJ2-3; 10 bases agree with TRBD2. The CDR3 extends over 19 amino acids. With V trimmed by 5 bases and J by 8 bases, 22 bases remained unmatched. CDR1 and CDR2 (germline): SEHNR, FQNEAQ (reference sequence). The chain's CDR3 is CASSPRASGSLGTPPTQYF. DNA for the CDR3: TGTGCCAGCAGCCCGAGGGCTAGCGGGAGCCTCGGGACACCCCCTACGCAGTATTTT.

This chain joins TRBV7-7 and TRBJ2-2; no reliable D call. Trimming cost V 5 bases and J 4 bases, with 17 bases left between them. This CDR3 spans 16 amino acids. Germline V gene data show CDR1 as SSHAT and CDR2 as FNYEAQ (reference sequence). CDR3 amino acids: CASSPGSTPGTGELFF. The CDR3 DNA sequence: TGTGCCAGCAGCCCCGGGTCAACCCCGGGCACCGGGGAGCTGTTTTTT.

The chain couples TRBV9 to TRBJ1-2, with 8 nucleotides matching TRBD1. Germline-derived CDR1 and CDR2 are SGDLS and YYNGEE. The CDR3 loop spans 17 amino acids. Losses at the gene ends were 3 bases for V and 3 bases for J; bases not matched to a gene: 13. CDR3 in amino acids: CASSASTTGGLDYGYTF. CDR3 DNA: TGTGCCAGCAGCGCTTCTACAACAGGGGGGTTAGACTATGGCTACACCTTC. The variable domain in full, with the rest retrieved from reference TRBV9 and TRBJ1-2, is DSGVTQTPKHLITATGQRVTLRCSPRSGDLSVYWYQQSLDQGLQFLIQYYNGEERAKGNILERFSAQQFPDLHSELNLSSLELGDSALYFCASSASTTGGLDYGYTFGSGTRLTVV.

This clonotype was seen repeatedly, ten times or more. The V call is TRBV7-7, the J call TRBJ2-5; 9 bases are shared with TRBD2. Germline V gives CDR1 SSHAT, CDR2 FNYEAQ (reference sequence). CDR3 length equals 14 residues. V was clipped by 5 bases and J by 5 bases; unmatched bases: 6. The CDR3 loop reads CASSQGTSLETQYF. CDR3 DNA: TGTGCCAGCAGCCAGGGGACTAGCTTGGAGACCCAGTACTTC.

The sample holds many counts of this clonotype. J is TRBJ1-1 and V is TRBV28, with D unresolved. Germline CDR1 MDHEN, CDR2 SYDVKM. This CDR3 is built from 14 residues. V was cut by 4 bases and J by 3 bases, with 12 bases left in between. The CDR3 is CASSSLPWYTEAFF. CDR3 DNA: TGTGCCAGCAGTTCTCTCCCCTGGTACACTGAAGCTTTCTTT.

Ten or more counts support this clonotype. J is TRBJ1-1 and V is TRBV5-1; unclear D gene. CDR3 length: 13 residues. Trimming left V 0 bases short and J 11 bases short, with 14 bases between. CDR1 and CDR2 (germline): SGHRS, YFSETQ. CDR3 in amino acids: CASSLEAEREAFF. Here the CDR3 DNA reads TGCGCCAGCAGCTTGGAGGCCGAGAGAGAGGCTTTCTTT.

This clonotype appeared many times. The V and J genes are TRBV27 and TRBJ1-4; no firm D call. Germline CDR1 MNHEY, CDR2 SMNVEV (reference sequence). The CDR3 sequence is 16 residues long. The V end was cut by 6 bases, the J end by 9 bases, with 23 bases between. CDR3 nucleotides: TGTGCCAGCAGCTCCCCCCGGGGAAGCTCGCGGAAAAAACTGTTTTTT. Residues: CASSSPRGSSRKKLFF.

This clonotype was observed many times. The V gene is TRBV27, the J gene TRBJ2-3; D gene unclear. Germline assignment: CDR1 MNHEY and CDR2 SMNVEV (reference sequence). V was cut by 3 bases and J by 4 bases, with 11 bases left in between. The CDR3 has 14 amino acids. The CDR3 reads CASSFSLGADTQYF. The CDR3 bases are TGTGCCAGCAGTTTTTCTCTTGGGGCAGATACGCAGTATTTT.

The chain uses TRBV30 and TRBJ2-7, with D uncertain. In germline, CDR1 is GTSNPN, CDR2 SVGIG (reference sequence). CDR3 length: 12 residues. V was pared by 5 bases and J by 1 base, with 9 bases between. CDR3 loop: CAWGYNSYEQYF. In nucleotides, the CDR3 is TGTGCCTGGGGATACAATTCCTACGAGCAGTACTTC.

This clonotype has only a few counts. The chain links TRBV5-6 to TRBJ2-1, with 9 bases fitting TRBD1. Unmatched junction bases numbered 11, after V lost 3 bases and J lost 7 bases. From germline, CDR1 is SGHDT and CDR2 YYEEEE. This CDR3 has 16 residues. CDR3 nucleotides: TGTGCCAGCAGCTCACGCGGGACAGGGTTAAGGAATGAGCAGTTCTTC. Translated: CASSSRGTGLRNEQFF.

This clonotype has just a few counts. The chain links TRBV11-2 to TRBJ2-1; no clear D gene. The V and J ends lost 1 base and 15 bases respectively, with 7 bases between them. The CDR3 consists of 10 residues. Germline V gene data show CDR1 as SGHAT and CDR2 as FQNNGV. This CDR3 is CASSLGRGFF. The CDR3 DNA reads as TGTGCCAGCAGCTTAGGGAGAGGGTTCTTC.

This clonotype was seen many times. The chain links TRBV7-9 to TRBJ2-7; 9 nucleotides line up with TRBD1. Trimming at V came to 5 bases and at J to 5 bases, leaving 10 bases not matched to a gene. Germline CDR1 and CDR2: SEHNR and FQNEAQ (reference sequence). This CDR3 comprises 15 residues. The CDR3 DNA reads TGTGCCAGCAGCCCCGAGACAGGGGGAAAGAACGAGCAGTACTTC. Amino acids: CASSPETGGKNEQYF.

This clonotype showed up just a few times. The V and J genes are TRBV6-5 and TRBJ2-1, with TRBD2 matching 13 bases. The CDR3 contains 15 residues. V shed 6 bases and J 10 bases; nucleotides not matched to a gene: 9. The germline CDR1 and CDR2 sequences are MNHEY and SVGAGI. CDR3 region: CASSLTSGRADEQFF. In nucleotides, the CDR3 is TGTGCCAGCAGCTTAACTAGCGGGAGGGCGGACGAGCAGTTCTTC.

Many counts were recorded for this clonotype. The J gene is TRBJ2-1, the V gene TRBV7-9, with a tentative D call TRBD2 (6 bases). V gave up 1 base and J gave up 7 bases, with 14 bases separating them. There are 15 residues in the CDR3. Germline-derived CDR1 and CDR2 are SEHNR and FQNEAQ (reference sequence). In DNA, the CDR3 is TGTGCCAGCAGCTTAGTCGGGGGAGTTGGTAATGAGCAGTTCTTC. Its protein is CASSLVGGVGNEQFF.

The V call is TRBV6-5, the J call TRBJ2-1; tentatively, D is TRBD1 or TRBD2 (5 bases each). The germline gives CDR1 MNHEY, CDR2 SVGAGI. This CDR3 has 13 residues. Trimming removed 4 bases from V and 7 bases from J, with 11 bases in between. The CDR3 DNA is TGTGCCAGCAGTTGGGACCGTAGGAATGAGCAGTTCTTC. Amino acid sequence: CASSWDRRNEQFF.

This clonotype appeared many times. The rearrangement links TRBV6-2 or TRBV6-3 to TRBJ2-1, with a tentative D call TRBD2 (6 bases). Looked up from germline, CDR1 is MNHEY and CDR2 is SVGEGT. This CDR3 has 14 amino acids. Trimming stripped 0 bases from V and 3 bases from J, with 6 bases between. The CDR3 DNA reads as TGTGCCAGCAGTTACTCCGGGAGCTACAATGAGCAGTTCTTC. Residues: CASSYSGSYNEQFF.

This clonotype was found a few times. This rearrangement joins TRBV3-1 to TRBJ2-5; weak D call: TRBD1 (5 bases). Trimming pared 4 bases from V and 4 bases from J, leaving 7 bases between. Germline V gene lookup returns CDR1 LGHDT and CDR2 YNNKEL (reference sequence). This CDR3 contains 12 residues. The CDR3 sequence: CASSPQGETQYF. CDR3 nucleotide sequence: TGTGCCAGCAGCCCGCAGGGAGAGACCCAGTACTTC.

This clonotype showed up just a few times. This chain uses TRBV20-1 with TRBJ1-2; tentative D call: TRBD1 (6 bases). The germline V gene has CDR1 DFQATT and CDR2 SNEGSKA (reference sequence). The CDR3 loop spans 13 amino acids. Between the trimmed V and J ends, which lost 5 bases and 2 bases, there was a span of 12 bases. Written as DNA, the CDR3 is TGCAGTGCTGAGTGGGGGCAGAACTATGGCTACACCTTC. Protein sequence: CSAEWGQNYGYTF.

This clonotype was counted many times. J is TRBJ2-1 and V is TRBV19; TRBD2 agrees at 9 bases. There are 16 residues in the CDR3. With 1 base clipped from V and 7 bases from J, the junction kept 8 bases outside the gene matches. From germline, CDR1 is LNHDA and CDR2 SQIVND (reference sequence). The CDR3, as DNA: TGTGCCAGTAGTATAGCTCCTAGCGGGAAGGTAAATGAGCAGTTCTTC. It is translated as CASSIAPSGKVNEQFF. The full variable domain, with the rest looked up from reference TRBV19 and TRBJ2-1, is DGGITQSPKYLFRKEGQNVTLSCEQNLNHDAMYWYRQDPGQGLRLIYYSQIVNDFQKGDIAEGYSVSREKKESFPLTVTSAQKNPTAFYLCASSIAPSGKVNEQFFGPGTRLTVL.

Only a few counts were recorded for this clonotype. V gene TRBV20-1 combines with J gene TRBJ1-5; 7 bases match TRBD1. The CDR3 runs 13 residues. CDR1 and CDR2 from the germline V gene are DFQATT and SNEGSKA (reference sequence). The junction had 8 bases not matched to a gene; V was cut back by 5 bases and J by 7 bases. CDR3 coding DNA: TGCAGTGCTCAGGGGGGTGGAGGACAGCCCCAGCATTTT. Translation gives CSAQGGGGQPQHF.

This clonotype showed up many times. The chain couples TRBV6-2 or TRBV6-3 to TRBJ1-1; D may be TRBD1 (5 bases). The CDR3 spans 13 residues. V lost 2 bases and J 10 bases, leaving 14 bases between the germline ends. The germline CDR1 and CDR2 sequences are MNHEY and SVGEGT. Written as DNA, the CDR3 is TGTGCCAGCAGTTACGACGGGGCCCGCCTAGCTTTCTTT. Amino acid sequence: CASSYDGARLAFF.